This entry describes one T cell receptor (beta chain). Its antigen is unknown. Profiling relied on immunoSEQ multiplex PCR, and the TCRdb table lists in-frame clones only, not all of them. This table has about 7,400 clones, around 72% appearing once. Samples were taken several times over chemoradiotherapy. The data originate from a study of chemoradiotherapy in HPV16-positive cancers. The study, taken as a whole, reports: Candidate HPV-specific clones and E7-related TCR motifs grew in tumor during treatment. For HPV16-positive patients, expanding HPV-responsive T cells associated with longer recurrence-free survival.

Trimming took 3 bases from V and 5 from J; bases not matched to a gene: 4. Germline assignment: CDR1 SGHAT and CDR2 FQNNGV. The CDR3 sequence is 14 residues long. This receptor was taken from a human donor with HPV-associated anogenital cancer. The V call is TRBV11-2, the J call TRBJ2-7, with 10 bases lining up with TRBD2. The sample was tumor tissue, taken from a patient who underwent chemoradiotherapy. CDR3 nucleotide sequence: TGTGCCAGCAGCTTCAGCGGGGGGGCCAACGAGCAGTACTTC. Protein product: CASSFSGGANEQYF.